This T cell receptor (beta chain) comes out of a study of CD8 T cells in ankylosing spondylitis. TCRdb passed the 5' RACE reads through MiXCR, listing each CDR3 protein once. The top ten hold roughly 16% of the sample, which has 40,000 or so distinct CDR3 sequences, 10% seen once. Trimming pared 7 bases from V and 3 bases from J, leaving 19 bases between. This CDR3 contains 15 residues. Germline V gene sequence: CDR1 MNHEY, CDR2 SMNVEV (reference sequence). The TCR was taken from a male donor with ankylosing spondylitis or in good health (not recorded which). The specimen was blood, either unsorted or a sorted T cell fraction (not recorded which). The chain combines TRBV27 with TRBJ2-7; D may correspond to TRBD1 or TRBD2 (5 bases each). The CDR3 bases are TGTGCCAGCACCACCCAGGGACCGCAGAACTACGAGCAGTACTTC. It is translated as CASTTQGPQNYEQYF.